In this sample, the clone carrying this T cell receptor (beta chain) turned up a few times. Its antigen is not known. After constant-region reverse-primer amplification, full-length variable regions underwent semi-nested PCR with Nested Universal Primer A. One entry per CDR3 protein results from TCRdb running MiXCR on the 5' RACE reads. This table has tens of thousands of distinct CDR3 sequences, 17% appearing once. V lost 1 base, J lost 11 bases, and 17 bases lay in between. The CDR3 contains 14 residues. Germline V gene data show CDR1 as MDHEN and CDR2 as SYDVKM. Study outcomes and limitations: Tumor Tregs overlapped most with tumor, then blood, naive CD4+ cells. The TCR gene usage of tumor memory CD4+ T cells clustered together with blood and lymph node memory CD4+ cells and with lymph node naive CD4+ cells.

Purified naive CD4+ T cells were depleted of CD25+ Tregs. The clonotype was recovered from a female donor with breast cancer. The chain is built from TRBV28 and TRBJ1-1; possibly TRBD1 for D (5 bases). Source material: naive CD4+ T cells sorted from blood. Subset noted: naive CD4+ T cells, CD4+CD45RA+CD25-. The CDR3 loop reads CASSLSAGASGAFF. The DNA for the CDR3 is TGTGCCAGCAGTTTATCCGCCGGGGCTTCGGGCGCTTTCTTT.